This TCR beta chain is from a study of early stage breast cancer tumors. Libraries were prepared by immunoSEQ multiplex PCR; TCRdb keeps only in-frame clonotypes and omits some of them. This table has approximately 52,000 clones, approximately 80% appearing once. This clone was seen only a few times. The sequence derives from a person aged 45 to 59 with breast cancer. The sequencing input was blood.

The CDR3: CASSSTDLNYGYTF. Here the CDR3 DNA reads TGTGCCAGCAGTTCGACGGATCTTAACTATGGCTACACCTTC. The chain combines TRBV6-6 with TRBJ1-2; D not certain. The CDR3 length is 14 residues. Looked up from germline, CDR1 is MNHNY and CDR2 is SVGAGI (reference sequence). Trimming took off 4 bases at V and 1 base at J, with 10 bases between the two ends.